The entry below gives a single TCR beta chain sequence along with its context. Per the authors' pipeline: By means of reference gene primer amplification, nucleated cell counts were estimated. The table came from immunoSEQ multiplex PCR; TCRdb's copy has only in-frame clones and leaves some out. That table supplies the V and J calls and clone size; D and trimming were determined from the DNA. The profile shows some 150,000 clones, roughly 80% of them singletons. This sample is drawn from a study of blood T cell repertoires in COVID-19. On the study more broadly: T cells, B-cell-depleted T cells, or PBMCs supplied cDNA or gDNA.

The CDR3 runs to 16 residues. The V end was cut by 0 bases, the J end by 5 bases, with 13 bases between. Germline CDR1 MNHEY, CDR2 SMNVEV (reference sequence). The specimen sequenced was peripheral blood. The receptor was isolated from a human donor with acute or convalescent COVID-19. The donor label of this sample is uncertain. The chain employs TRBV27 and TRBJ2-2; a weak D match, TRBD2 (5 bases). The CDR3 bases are TGTGCCAGCAGTTTATCCCCTAGCTTGTGGACCGGGGAGCTGTTTTTT. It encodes CASSLSPSLWTGELFF.